The rows below give T cell receptor beta chains drawn from one sample of a study of T-cell memory formation after mild COVID-19. TCRdb independently ran MiXCR on the 5' RACE reads; one entry per CDR3 protein. Of fewer than 600,000 distinct CDR3 sequences in the sample, less than 25% are singletons; the top ten hold around 9.2%. Sequenced input: PBMCs or a T cell subset sorted from them (not recorded which). The receptors were gathered from an adult woman who had mild COVID-19 (a few samples of this study predate the infection). Cell type and time point are not known. Each CDR3 is given with its conserved first and last residue. D genes are given only for firm matches. A row's size may be missing; if present it is once, few, many or a size class.

D gene	clone size	V gene	CDR3 length	J gene	CDR3 DNA	CDR3 protein
.	.	TRBV9	15	TRBJ2-7	TGTGCCAGCAGCGTCAAGACAGGACCGTCCTACGAGCAGTACTTC	CASSVKTGPSYEQYF
TRBD2	few	TRBV27	14	TRBJ2-1	TGTGCCAGCAGTCATTGGACTAGTGTCGATGAGCAGTTCTTC	CASSHWTSVDEQFF
TRBD1	few	TRBV7-8	17	TRBJ2-6	TGTGCCAGCAGCTTCATCACAGGGGGCTCTGGGGCCAACGTCCTGACTTTC	CASSFITGGSGANVLTF
TRBD2	.	TRBV29-1	13	TRBJ2-3	TGCAGCGCCGGACTAGCTCGCACAGATACGCAGTATTTT	CSAGLARTDTQYF
.	many	TRBV4-1	14	TRBJ1-2	TGCGCCAGCAGCCTACCAGGGAGGGTTGGAGGCTACACCTTC	CASSLPGRVGGYTF
TRBD1	many	TRBV12-3/TRBV12-4	13	TRBJ1-1	TGTGCCAGCAGCAGGGGGCAGAACACTGAAGCTTTCTTT	CASSRGQNTEAFF
.	.	TRBV7-2	15	TRBJ1-3	TGTGCCAGCAGCTTAACCCGGGAGGTCGGAAACACCATATATTTT	CASSLTREVGNTIYF
.	.	TRBV20-1	13	TRBJ2-1	TGCAGTGCTAGAGACATTTACTACAATGAGCAGTTCTTC	CSARDIYYNEQFF
TRBD2	.	TRBV20-1	14	TRBJ2-1	TGCAGTGCCAAGGGACTAGCGAGATACAATGAGCAGTTCTTC	CSAKGLARYNEQFF
TRBD1	few	TRBV24-1	20	TRBJ2-3	TGTGCCACCAGTGATTTCGAGGGACAGGGGCTCCCGAGCTTGCCAGATACGCAGTATTTT	CATSDFEGQGLPSLPDTQYF
.	few	TRBV7-2	14	TRBJ1-1	TGTGCCAGCAGCTTAAGTGTCGAGAACACTGAAGCTTTCTTT	CASSLSVENTEAFF
TRBD1	many	TRBV5-1	15	TRBJ2-2	TGCGCCAGCAGCTTGGACAGGGGGCGCACCGGGGAGCTGTTTTTT	CASSLDRGRTGELFF
TRBD1	few	TRBV5-1	15	TRBJ1-6	TGCGCCAGCAGCCCTGACAGGGCCTATAATTCACCCCTCCACTTT	CASSPDRAYNSPLHF
TRBD1	few	TRBV4-2	15	TRBJ1-2	TGTGCCAGCAGCCAAGATTACAGGGGGGGGTATGGCTACACCTTC	CASSQDYRGGYGYTF
.	.	TRBV5-5	12	TRBJ2-1	TGTGCCAGCAGCGAGCAGGGGACTGAGCAGTTCTTC	CASSEQGTEQFF
.	few	TRBV6-2/TRBV6-3	14	TRBJ2-5	TGTGCCAGCACCTCCCTCGCGGGGTTGGAGACCCAGTACTTC	CASTSLAGLETQYF
TRBD1	.	TRBV24-1	15	TRBJ2-1	TGTGCCGCCAGCGACGGGACAGGTTATGGCAATGAGCAGTTCTTC	CAASDGTGYGNEQFF
TRBD1	.	TRBV29-1	12	TRBJ1-5	TGCAGCGCTGGGGACAGGGCTCAGCCCCAGCATTTT	CSAGDRAQPQHF
TRBD2	.	TRBV30	16	TRBJ2-1	TGTGCCTGGAGTGGGCTAGCGGCGAGCTCCTACAATGAGCAGTTCTTC	CAWSGLAASSYNEQFF
.	.	TRBV3-1	14	TRBJ2-2	TGTGCCACACAAAACGCGAGACTGAACGGGGAGCTGTTTTTT	CATQNARLNGELFF
TRBD1	.	TRBV5-5	15	TRBJ2-7	TGTGCCAGCAGCCACGGACAGGGGGCTCAGTACGAGCAGTACTTC	CASSHGQGAQYEQYF
TRBD1	.	TRBV7-6	15	TRBJ1-5	TGTGCCAGCAGCTTGGGACAGAATAGCAATCAGCCCCAGCATTTT	CASSLGQNSNQPQHF
.	.	TRBV30	16	TRBJ1-6	TGTGCCTGGGGTCGGCAGGGACGGGGAGAAAATTCACCCCTCCACTTT	CAWGRQGRGENSPLHF
.	.	TRBV10-3	13	TRBJ2-1	TGTGCCATCAGTGAGTCGAACAAAAATGAGCAGTTCTTC	CAISESNKNEQFF
TRBD1	.	TRBV7-9	14	TRBJ2-7	TGTGCCAGCACTGGGGACAGGGGGCCCTACGAGCAGTACTTC	CASTGDRGPYEQYF
.	.	TRBV30	12	TRBJ2-1	TGTGCCTGGAGTGTAGTGGGGGATGAGCAGTTCTTC	CAWSVVGDEQFF
.	.	TRBV29-1	14	TRBJ2-5	TGCAGCGTTGAATCCAGGGTTTGGAAAGAGACCCAGTACTTC	CSVESRVWKETQYF
.	few	TRBV19	12	TRBJ2-7	TGTGCCACCCAGGGCCGTTTCTACGAGCAGTACTTC	CATQGRFYEQYF
.	.	TRBV14	16	TRBJ2-1	TGTGCCAGCAGCCAAGAACTCCTGTTCTCCTACAATGAGCAGTTCTTC	CASSQELLFSYNEQFF
.	.	TRBV24-1	13	TRBJ2-1	TGTGCCACCAGTGACTACTACAGGGTGGGGCAGTTCTTC	CATSDYYRVGQFF
.	.	TRBV30	15	TRBJ2-4	TGTGCCTGGAGTGTGGGGTCCCTAGCCAAAAACATTCAGTACTTC	CAWSVGSLAKNIQYF
TRBD2	.	TRBV19	16	TRBJ2-3	TGTGCCAGTAGCCCCATGAGCGGGGGGGTCCCAGATACGCAGTATTTT	CASSPMSGGVPDTQYF
.	once	TRBV4-2	15	TRBJ1-2	TGTGCCAGCAGCCAAGTCGGTCCGGCGGGCTATGGCTACACCTTC	CASSQVGPAGYGYTF
TRBD1	.	TRBV4-1	15	TRBJ1-4	TGCGCCAGAAGCCTCCAGACAGGGGGTGGTGAAAAACTGTTTTTT	CARSLQTGGGEKLFF
.	few	TRBV7-9	15	TRBJ2-5	TGTGCCAGCAGCCTAAGCCCAGCAGGGCAAGAGACCCAGTACTTC	CASSLSPAGQETQYF
TRBD2	.	TRBV4-1	19	TRBJ2-1	TGCGCCAGCAGCCCCCTGCGGCTAGCGGGGGGGCCGGGTTTCAATGAGCAGTTCTTC	CASSPLRLAGGPGFNEQFF
.	few	TRBV5-6	11	TRBJ2-5	TGTGCCAGCAGATATCAAGAGACCCAGTACTTC	CASRYQETQYF
.	.	TRBV7-9	12	TRBJ1-2	TGTGCCAGCAGCGCCTCAGCGGGTGGCTACACCTTC	CASSASAGGYTF
TRBD1	few	TRBV5-1	12	TRBJ2-7	TGCGCCAGCAGCGTGACAGGGATCGAGCAGTACTTC	CASSVTGIEQYF
.	.	TRBV4-3	15	TRBJ2-2	TGCGCCAGCAGCCAAGCCCTGCGGTCCAACGGGGAGCTGTTTTTT	CASSQALRSNGELFF
TRBD1	few	TRBV19	17	TRBJ1-2	TGTGCCAGTAGTATGTGGGACAGGGGATACCTGGGCTATGGCTACACCTTC	CASSMWDRGYLGYGYTF
TRBD2	.	TRBV11-3	17	TRBJ2-3	TGTGCCAGCAGCGCTTTTCTAGCGGGAGTCCTGGCAGATACGCAGTATTTT	CASSAFLAGVLADTQYF
.	.	TRBV12-3/TRBV12-4	16	TRBJ2-7	TGTGCCAGCAGTTTACGAAGAGGGCAGCTAGCCTACGAGCAGTACTTC	CASSLRRGQLAYEQYF
TRBD2	once	TRBV9	16	TRBJ2-3	TGTGCCAGCACCACGTGGAGCGGGGGGCCCACAGATACGCAGTATTTT	CASTTWSGGPTDTQYF
.	few	TRBV7-6	14	TRBJ1-1	TGTGCCAGCAGCATACCCAGGGTGAAGACTGAAGCTTTCTTT	CASSIPRVKTEAFF
.	few	TRBV27	14	TRBJ2-4	TGTGCCAGCAGTTCGGTCTTAGCCAAAAACATTCAGTACTTC	CASSSVLAKNIQYF
TRBD2	few	TRBV12-5	18	TRBJ2-1	TGTGCTAGTGGTCCGACTAGCGGGAGTGCCCCCTTTAGGAATGAGCAGTTCTTC	CASGPTSGSAPFRNEQFF
TRBD1	.	TRBV10-3	14	TRBJ2-7	TGTGCCATCAGTACGGGACAGGGGGCCAGGGAGCAGTACTTC	CAISTGQGAREQYF